This passage covers 29 T cell receptor beta chains from one sample sequenced in a study of radiotherapy plus CTLA-4 blockade in lung cancer. Sequencing was performed with immunoSEQ multiplex PCR; in TCRdb, only in-frame clones are kept and a portion is missing. The repertoire has 50,000 or so clones, over 75% of them found once; the top ten carry 7.8%. The input for sequencing was peripheral blood, taken from a patient treated with radiotherapy plus ipilimumab. The source of these receptors is a human donor with non-small cell lung cancer whose response to radiotherapy plus ipilimumab could not be evaluated.

The CDR3 nucleotides read TGCAGTGCTAGCCAGTACGAGCAGTACTTC. It encodes CSASQYEQYF. The chain couples TRBV20-1 to TRBJ2-7; D is unclear. The germline V and J ends were trimmed by 3 bases and 4 bases, with 4 bases remaining between them. This CDR3 has 10 residues. Germline V lookup: CDR1 DFQATT, CDR2 SNEGSKA (reference sequence).

V usage is TRBV27 and J usage is TRBJ2-1; 12 bases are shared with TRBD2. The CDR3 is made up of 14 amino acids. V gave up 9 bases and J gave up 2 bases; unmatched junction bases: 2. CDR1 and CDR2 from the germline V gene are MNHEY and SMNVEV (reference sequence). DNA of the CDR3: TGTGCCAGTCGACTAGCGGGAGCCTACAATGAGCAGTTCTTC. Translation gives CASRLAGAYNEQFF.

The chain couples TRBV7-2 to TRBJ1-2; possibly TRBD1 for D (6 bases). The CDR3 extends over 15 amino acids. Germline CDR1 reads SGHTA; CDR2 reads FQGNSA. Trimming shortened V by 7 bases and J by 4 bases, and 19 bases separated the two germline ends. The CDR3 DNA reads TGTGCCAGCACCCGTCGAGTCGCAGGGGCCTATGGCTACACCTTC. Translation: CASTRRVAGAYGYTF.

This clone was found once. The genes are TRBV19 and TRBJ1-1; TRBD1 might be the D (6 bases). Germline V gene data show CDR1 as LNHDA and CDR2 as SQIVND (reference sequence). V was clipped by 3 bases and J by 3 bases, with 11 bases between them. The length of the CDR3 is 14 residues. CDR3 sequence: CASSIGQGHTEAFF. In nucleotides, the CDR3 is TGTGCCAGTAGTATCGGTCAGGGGCACACTGAAGCTTTCTTT.

This chain uses TRBV5-1 with TRBJ1-6, with TRBD1 identical over 10 bases. Germline V gene data show CDR1 as SGHRS and CDR2 as YFSETQ. The length of the CDR3 is 18 residues. J lost 6 bases, V lost 0 bases, and 9 bases had no gene match. In DNA, the CDR3 is TGCGCCAGCAGCTTGGGGTCGACAGGGGGCGCGGTTAATTCACCCCTCCACTTT. It codes for CASSLGSTGGAVNSPLHF.

V gene TRBV7-2 combines with J gene TRBJ2-7; D is unresolved. Trimming left V 4 bases short and J 4 bases short, with 14 bases between. The germline CDR1 and CDR2 sequences are SGHTA and FQGNSA. The CDR3 contains 14 residues. CDR3 coding DNA: TGTGCCAGCAGCTCCCTCGGAACAGAGTACGAGCAGTACTTC. Translating gives CASSSLGTEYEQYF.

The genes are TRBV25-1 and TRBJ2-5; D call uncertain. V dropped 6 bases and J dropped 7 bases, with 9 bases sitting between them. The CDR3 length is 11 residues. Per germline, CDR1 MGHDK and CDR2 SYGVNS. This CDR3 reads CASRALGTQYF. The DNA of the CDR3 is TGTGCCAGCAGAGCCCTTGGGACCCAGTACTTC.

The chain employs TRBV29-1 and TRBJ2-6; TRBD1 matches 9 bases. This CDR3 comprises 15 residues. V dropped 6 bases and J dropped 2; count of bases not matched to a gene: 5. Germline assignment: CDR1 SQVTM and CDR2 ANQGSEA. The CDR3 nucleotides read TGCAGCGTGGGACAGGGAAGGGCTGGGGCCAACGTCCTGACTTTC. Amino acid sequence: CSVGQGRAGANVLTF.

CDR3 sequence (DNA): TGTGCCAGCAGGACCGGGACAGGGGCCTACGAGCAGTACTTC. It specifies CASRTGTGAYEQYF. The rearrangement links TRBV2 to TRBJ2-7, with 10 bases fitting TRBD1. The V segment lost 6 bases and the J segment 2 bases; nucleotides outside the gene matches: 4. Germline CDR1 SNHLY, CDR2 FYNNEI. CDR3 length: 14 residues.

The chain combines TRBV5-1 with TRBJ1-2; 9 bases map to TRBD1. The CDR3 has 15 residues. CDR1 is SGHRS and CDR2 is YFSETQ in the germline V gene. Trimming removed 2 bases from V and 5 bases from J; junction bases left unmatched: 7. The CDR3 sequence is CASSFGQGPWYGYTF. The CDR3 DNA follows: TGCGCCAGCAGCTTCGGACAGGGGCCTTGGTATGGCTACACCTTC.

The chain links TRBV4-1 to TRBJ1-2, with TRBD1 as a possible D gene (5 bases). V was shortened by 1 base and J by 4 bases, with 10 bases between the two germline ends. This CDR3 spans 14 amino acids. From germline, CDR1 is MGHRA and CDR2 YSYEKL. The DNA for the CDR3 is TGCGCCAGCAGCCAAGGCCAGGGTGGCTATGGCTACACCTTC. This gives the protein CASSQGQGGYGYTF.

This clone was found once. The chain joins TRBV9 to TRBJ2-5; D might be TRBD2 (6 bases). The DNA end is more similar to TRBJ2-7, so the J call may be wrong. CDR1 is SGDLS and CDR2 is YYNGEE in the germline V gene. This CDR3 is 15 amino acids long. The CDR3 coding sequence is TGTGCCAGCAGCGTAGACGGGGGAAGTAGTTACGAGCAGTACTTC. Its protein is CASSVDGGSSYEQYF.

The CDR3 sequence: CASSSAGGLANEQFF. The CDR3 nucleotides are TGTGCCAGTAGCTCAGCGGGGGGCCTGGCCAATGAGCAGTTCTTC. V and J are TRBV19 and TRBJ2-1, with 9 bases lining up with TRBD2. The CDR3 runs 15 residues. V gave up 6 bases and J gave up 6 bases; unmatched junction bases: 9. The germline CDR1 and CDR2 sequences are LNHDA and SQIVND (reference sequence). The full variable domain, completed using reference TRBV19 and TRBJ2-1, is DGGITQSPKYLFRKEGQNVTLSCEQNLNHDAMYWYRQDPGQGLRLIYYSQIVNDFQKGDIAEGYSVSREKKESFPLTVTSAQKNPTAFYLCASSSAGGLANEQFFGPGTRLTVL.

The chain recombines TRBV10-3 with TRBJ1-5; 9 bases are a match to TRBD1. The CDR3 has 18 amino acids. Per germline, CDR1 ENHRY and CDR2 SYGVKD. V shed 6 bases and J 3 bases; nucleotides not matched to a gene: 15. Here the CDR3 DNA reads TGTGCCATCAGGGCTCGGACAGGGGCCTTATTCTACAATCAGCCCCAGCATTTT. The encoded protein is CAIRARTGALFYNQPQHF.

The V gene is TRBV7-2, the J gene TRBJ2-2; 10 bases are shared with TRBD2. The CDR3 covers 15 residues. CDR1 and CDR2 from the germline V gene are SGHTA and FQGNSA. V trimming: 5 bases; J trimming: 8 bases; junction bases outside the gene matches: 8. The CDR3 DNA follows: TGTGCCAGCAGCCCTCCTACTAGCGGGATTGGGGAGCTGTTTTTT. Its translation is CASSPPTSGIGELFF. Full variable domain (remainder filled in from reference TRBV7-2 and TRBJ2-2): GAGVSQSPSNKVTEKGKDVELRCDPISGHTALYWYRQSLGQGLEFLIYFQGNSAPDKSGLPSDRFSAERTGGSVSTLTIQRTQQEDSAVYLCASSPPTSGIGELFFGEGSRLTVL.

CDR3 loop: CASSTRDGGIEQYF. The CDR3 nucleotides are TGTGCCAGCAGCACCCGGGACGGGGGGATCGAGCAGTACTTC. V and J are TRBV21-1 and TRBJ2-7; the table's D call, TRBD2, has no DNA check behind it. TRBV21-1 is a documented pseudogene. The CDR3 spans 14 residues.

The gene calls are TRBV29-1 and TRBJ2-5, with 12 bases matching TRBD2. V lost 4 bases and J lost 5; bases outside the gene matches: 5. The germline CDR1 and CDR2 sequences are SQVTM and ANQGSEA. The length of the CDR3 is 14 residues. CDR3 sequence (DNA): TGCAGCGTTGCCGGGACTAGCGGGCGGGAGACCCAGTACTTC. Translation: CSVAGTSGRETQYF.

In nucleotides, the CDR3 is TGTGCCAGTAGTATAGGGACAGGGGGCGCGGGGGAGCAGTACTTC. This gives the protein CASSIGTGGAGEQYF. The chain carries TRBV19 and TRBJ2-7; 11 bases are a match to TRBD1. CDR1 is LNHDA, CDR2 SQIVND, per germline (reference sequence). CDR3 size: 15 residues. After removal of 1 base from V and 7 bases from J, the junction contained 6 bases not matched to a gene.

The chain couples TRBV5-6 to TRBJ2-3; 7 bases are shared with TRBD2. The CDR3 consists of 14 residues. The germline gives CDR1 SGHDT, CDR2 YYEEEE. Trimming at V came to 1 base and at J to 4 bases, leaving 3 bases not matched to a gene. DNA for the CDR3: TGTGCCAGCAGCTTGCTTGCGGGGGCAGATACGCAGTATTTT. This gives the protein CASSLLAGADTQYF. The variable domain in full, completed from reference TRBV5-6 and TRBJ2-3, reads DAGVTQSPTHLIKTRGQQVTLRCSPKSGHDTVSWYQQALGQGPQFIFQYYEEEERQRGNFPDRFSGHQFPNYSSELNVNALLLGDSALYLCASSLLAGADTQYFGPGTRLTVL.

The chain recombines TRBV2 with TRBJ2-1, with D uncertain. Germline V gives CDR1 SNHLY, CDR2 FYNNEI. The V and J ends lost 3 bases and 4 bases respectively, with 10 bases between them. The CDR3 extends over 14 amino acids. The CDR3 here is CASSDVGRYNEQFF. CDR3 coding DNA: TGTGCCAGCAGTGATGTGGGCAGGTACAATGAGCAGTTCTTC.

This clone has a single count. The chain carries TRBV25-1 and TRBJ2-1; perhaps TRBD2 as D (5 bases). Trimming left V 6 bases short and J 4 bases short, with 16 bases between. Looked up from germline, CDR1 is MGHDK and CDR2 is SYGVNS. This CDR3 spans 15 amino acids. The CDR3 bases are TGTGCCAGCAGCTGGGGAAGCGGTAATTACAATGAGCAGTTCTTC. Amino acid sequence: CASSWGSGNYNEQFF.

The CDR3 region has the DNA TGTGCCAGCAGTGAGGGGACAGGGGATTATGGCTACACCTTC. This translates into CASSEGTGDYGYTF. The chain employs TRBV25-1 and TRBJ1-2; TRBD1 aligns across 10 bases. After removal of 3 bases from V and 5 bases from J, the junction contained 3 bases not matched to a gene. CDR3 length: 14 residues. CDR1 is MGHDK, CDR2 SYGVNS, per germline.

The genes are TRBV5-6 and TRBJ1-4; D perhaps matches TRBD1 (5 bases). This CDR3 has 17 amino acids. Germline CDR1 and CDR2: SGHDT and YYEEEE. V was pared by 4 bases and J by 0 bases, with 16 bases between. In DNA form, the CDR3 reads TGTGCCAGCAGCCTCGGGCAGGGATTAACAACTAATGAAAAACTGTTTTTT. It yields the protein CASSLGQGLTTNEKLFF.

The CDR3 DNA reads as TGCGCCAGCAGTCTCGTGGGACAGGGGTCGGGGAGCGCTGAAGCTTTCTTT. This encodes CASSLVGQGSGSAEAFF. The gene calls are TRBV5-1 and TRBJ1-1; TRBD1 aligns across 10 bases. Germline CDR1 is SGHRS and CDR2 is YFSETQ. The CDR3 extends over 17 amino acids. With V trimmed by 5 bases and J by 6 bases, 16 bases remained unmatched.

This chain links TRBV12-5 with TRBJ2-7; the match to TRBD1 covers 8 bases. The CDR3 extends over 13 amino acids. Germline V gene data show CDR1 as LGHNT and CDR2 as FRNRAP. V was pared by 5 bases and J by 6 bases, with 6 bases of the junction left unmatched. Written as DNA, the CDR3 is TGTGCTAGTGGTACCCAGGGGGCGGGCGAGCAGTACTTC. This translates into CASGTQGAGEQYF.

This clone is a singleton in its sample. The chain couples TRBV19 to TRBJ2-7; TRBD1 matches 9 bases. The CDR3 has 15 residues. The germline V gene has CDR1 LNHDA and CDR2 SQIVND (reference sequence). The ends lost 7 bases at V and 1 base at J; junction bases unmatched: 8. This CDR3 is CASMGDRAGSYEQYF. The CDR3 bases are TGTGCCAGTATGGGGGACAGGGCGGGGTCCTACGAGCAGTACTTC. Together with reference TRBV19 and TRBJ2-7, the CDR3 gives the full variable domain: DGGITQSPKYLFRKEGQNVTLSCEQNLNHDAMYWYRQDPGQGLRLIYYSQIVNDFQKGDIAEGYSVSREKKESFPLTVTSAQKNPTAFYLCASMGDRAGSYEQYFGPGTRLTVT.

The chain couples TRBV25-1 to TRBJ2-2; D call uncertain. Trimming took 0 bases from V and 7 from J, leaving 12 bases between them. This CDR3 has 15 residues. From germline, CDR1 is MGHDK and CDR2 SYGVNS. CDR3 in amino acids: CASSEYYDPGGELFF. The CDR3 region has the DNA TGTGCCAGCAGTGAATATTACGATCCCGGCGGGGAGCTGTTTTTT.

The V call is TRBV6-5, the J call TRBJ1-2; D gene unclear. Looked up from germline, CDR1 is MNHEY and CDR2 is SVGAGI. This CDR3 region has 14 residues. Trimming took off 0 bases at V and 8 bases at J, with 13 bases between the two ends. CDR3 region: CASSYSGVAGGYTF. CDR3 DNA sequence: TGTGCCAGCAGTTACTCTGGGGTCGCGGGGGGCTACACCTTC.

The chain links TRBV9 to TRBJ2-3, with a possible D match to TRBD1 (6 bases). This CDR3 is built from 12 residues. Trimming left V 5 bases short and J 6 bases short, with 10 bases between. Germline V lookup: CDR1 SGDLS, CDR2 YYNGEE. The CDR3 loop reads CASSWQGDTQYF. The CDR3 nucleotides read TGTGCCAGCAGTTGGCAGGGGGATACGCAGTATTTT. The full variable domain, completed using reference TRBV9 and TRBJ2-3, is DSGVTQTPKHLITATGQRVTLRCSPRSGDLSVYWYQQSLDQGLQFLIQYYNGEERAKGNILERFSAQQFPDLHSELNLSSLELGDSALYFCASSWQGDTQYFGPGTRLTVL.